The sequence of this T cell receptor (beta chain) was determined in a study of technical replicates of blood from several donors. CDR3 length: 12 residues. V was pared by 3 bases and J by 8 bases, with 1 base of the junction left unmatched. Per germline, CDR1 MNHEY and CDR2 SMNVEV (reference sequence). Method: immunoSEQ multiplex PCR; TCRdb's copy keeps in-frame clones and lacks some. The sample lists about 80,000 clones, 97% occurring once. V and J are TRBV27 and TRBJ2-1; 7 positions agree with TRBD2. The receptor's source is a human donor in good health. The sequenced sample was T cells isolated from PBMCs. CDR3 bases: TGTGCCAGCAGTTTGGCGGGGGATGAGCAGTTCTTC. Residues: CASSLAGDEQFF.